This is a list of T cell receptor beta chains from one sample in a study of blood T cell repertoires in COVID-19. Repertoires were generated with immunoSEQ multiplex PCR, while TCRdb's copy carries only in-frame clones and drops some. Of 130,000 to 150,000 clones listed, about 80% are singletons. The sequencing input was peripheral blood. Receptor source: a human donor in a cohort sampled during active COVID-19. Each CDR3 is given without its conserved first and last residue.

J gene,V gene,CDR3 protein
TRBJ2-3,TRBV5-6,ASSPLRLAGADTQY
TRBJ2-2,TRBV3-1/TRBV3-2,ASSQDRGADTGELF
TRBJ1-1,TRBV6-1,ASSETRILSAF
TRBJ1-5,TRBV5-1,ASSPGDGVYSNQPQH
TRBJ2-7,TRBV3-1/TRBV3-2,ASSHGSGEQY
TRBJ2-5,TRBV5-6,ASSSGTGVYAETQY
TRBJ2-7,TRBV11-1,ASSSQALGGYEQY
TRBJ1-1,TRBV6-5,ASSLQPNTEAF
TRBJ2-2,TRBV5-1,ASSWLGTGELF
TRBJ2-2,TRBV6-1,ASSLARTDTGELF
TRBJ2-2,TRBV9,ASSGQGFRELF
TRBJ1-5,TRBV20-1,SASSAFSNQPQH
TRBJ2-3,TRBV23-1,ASRAGTPTGADTQY
TRBJ2-2,TRBV7-3,ASSLIPGTSSTGELF
TRBJ2-7,TRBV6-5,ASSYSDRSPTYEQY
TRBJ2-5,TRBV3-1/TRBV3-2,ASSQHGTSQETQY
TRBJ2-7,TRBV29-1,SVELAGDSSYEQY
TRBJ1-2,TRBV7-9,ASSLRDSLNSGYT
TRBJ1-2,TRBV6-4,ASSVSTGEVSGYT
TRBJ2-2,TRBV7-9,ASSRPGTGRTGELF
TRBJ2-5,TRBV7-8,ASSPWRLAGGETQY
TRBJ1-2,TRBV19,ASSIGQGYGYT
TRBJ1-1,TRBV11-1,ASSYSGQQNTEAF
TRBJ2-5,TRBV5-1,ASSLAGLPLEGTQY
TRBJ2-3,TRBV10-3,AISPREGTDTQY
TRBJ2-7,TRBV29-1,SVAGQGVSYEQY
TRBJ2-3,TRBV30,AWSVPSGGGDTQY
TRBJ1-5,TRBV10-3,AISLGSPNSNQPQH
TRBJ1-2,TRBV29-1,SVDRTGTDGGYT
TRBJ2-1,TRBV29-1,SVASARYNEQF
TRBJ1-1,TRBV18,ASSPVGEAEAF
TRBJ1-4,TRBV28,AAQGNEKLF
TRBJ2-7,TRBV7-2,ASSLRGGASYEQY
TRBJ2-3,TRBV9,ASSGLRTGRGDTQY
TRBJ2-1,TRBV24-1,ATSPQRRGGEQF
TRBJ1-1,TRBV3-1/TRBV3-2,ASSQGTGTMEAF
TRBJ2-7,TRBV5-4,ASRLGVTGGGEQY
TRBJ2-2,TRBV11-1,ASSLGLGTNTGELF
TRBJ2-2,TRBV19,ASSLLWGVTGELF
TRBJ1-4,TRBV24-1,AARLTGGVSEKLF
TRBJ1-1,TRBV30,AWRGGQGPTEAF
TRBJ1-1,TRBV3-1/TRBV3-2,ASSQGGVTTEAF
TRBJ2-3,TRBV6-5,ASSRDRGPTDTQY
TRBJ2-6,TRBV18,ASSPLPGTNNAGANVLT
TRBJ1-1,TRBV6-5,ASVFNTEAF
TRBJ2-5,TRBV4-1,ASSQRETQY
TRBJ2-7,TRBV6-5,ASTDRGSNEQY
TRBJ2-1,TRBV11-1,ASSLRTSGGDNEQF